This section outlines one TCR beta chain sequence together with its context. Its target is not known. Viral peptide pool expansion of antigen-specific CD4+ T cells preceded sequencing in the ViraFEST assay. With approximately 10 days of culture completed, CD4+ T cells were isolated. The person's infection with SARS-CoV-2, confirmed by PCR, took place between March and December 2020. CDR3 size: 15 residues. From germline, CDR1 is LGHNA and CDR2 YNFKEQ. Germline trimming cut 4 bases from V and 3 bases from J; bases unmatched to any gene: 4. Using immunoSEQ multiplex PCR, the repertoire was profiled, and TCRdb retains in-frame clones only, with some absent. The top ten hold 5.5% of the sample, which has under 65,000 clones, more than 75% seen once. This specimen comes from a study of vaccination effects on CD4 cells after COVID-19.

The clonotype comes from a human donor who had a prior SARS-CoV-2 infection. The genes are TRBV4-2 and TRBJ1-2; 11 bases map to TRBD1. The sample here was CD4+ T cells from PBMCs cultured with HIV peptides, taken before COVID-19 vaccination. Subset denoted: HIV-1 Nef peptide pool negative control/reference culture. In DNA form, the CDR3 reads TGTGCCAGCAGCCGGACAGGGGGCTTGTACTATGGCTACACCTTC. Protein product: CASSRTGGLYYGYTF.